This T cell receptor beta chain is drawn from a study of cytomegalovirus exposure and HLA in healthy donors. General study findings and limits: Presence/absence analyses assumed roughly uniform sequencing depth across donors, which may not hold. Among the CMV-associated chains, a few were confirmed in vitro as specific for CMV antigens.

V trimming: 1 base; J trimming: 5 bases; junction bases outside the gene matches: 4. This CDR3 comprises 14 residues. Germline assignment: CDR1 SGDLS and CDR2 YYNGEE. Of note for this clone: The antigen is unknown.

PCR was performed using 60 Vbeta and 13 Jbeta primers. Profiled with immunoSEQ multiplex PCR; TCRdb holds only in-frame clones, not every one. The profile shows approximately 69,000 clones, 75% to 80% of them singletons. Healthy individuals who donated bone marrow served as the donors. The sample was PBMCs. The chain is built from TRBV9 and TRBJ2-3; 7 positions match TRBD1. The receptor was derived from a man between 18 and 29 years old in good health and CMV-seronegative. Here the CDR3 reads CASSVRGQVDTQYF. The DNA for the CDR3 is TGTGCCAGCAGCGTAAGGGGGCAGGTAGATACGCAGTATTTT.